Listed here are 19 T cell receptor beta chains from one sample, sequenced in a study of regulatory T cells in long-lasting Graves disease. Arm-PCR of CDR3 regions with iRepertoire HTBI primers generated TCR beta libraries. MiXCR, applied by TCRdb to the multiplex PCR reads, yields one record per CDR3 protein. The profile shows a few hundred thousand distinct CDR3 sequences, under 20% of them singletons. This sample's time point: newly diagnosed GD, antithyroid drugs for less than 3 months. Researchers made the TCR library from RNA that was extracted from PBMCs. Separately, the same data were catalogued under a study of T cells in Graves' hyperthyroidism and ophthalmopathy.

The sequencing here drew on peripheral blood mononuclear cells (PBMCs), taken at new diagnosis, from a patient treated with antithyroid drugs. These receptors were obtained from a woman between 18 and 30 years old with Graves disease.

This sequence joins TRBV6-2 or TRBV6-3 and TRBJ1-1; D is unclear. This CDR3 spans 14 amino acids. Germline-derived CDR1 and CDR2 are MNHEY and SVGEGT. The V end was cut by 5 bases, the J end by 1 base, with 11 bases between. Here the CDR3 DNA reads TGTGCCAGCAGTCCCCGGACGGAGAACACTGAAGCTTTCTTT. It is translated as CASSPRTENTEAFF.

This clonotype was seen more than once but under ten times. The chain uses TRBV7-9 and TRBJ2-7; no clear D. Germline assignment: CDR1 SEHNR and CDR2 FQNEAQ (reference sequence). V was clipped by 7 bases and J by 0 bases, with 16 bases between them. The CDR3 has 15 amino acids. In DNA, the CDR3 is TGTGCCAGCACCTATGGTGGGATCAGCTCCTACGAGCAGTACTTC. This sequence encodes CASTYGGISSYEQYF.

The chain combines TRBV28 with TRBJ1-2, with 9 bases lining up with TRBD1. Germline assignment: CDR1 MDHEN and CDR2 SYDVKM. Trimming took 1 base from V and 8 from J; bases not matched to a gene: 8. The CDR3 covers 15 residues. CDR3 sequence: CASSLSGQGYEGYTF. For the CDR3, the DNA is TGTGCCAGCAGTTTATCGGGACAGGGCTACGAGGGCTACACCTTC.

This clonotype appeared many times. At one boundary the junction diverges from the germline segment, which might be a read error. CDR3 bases: TGTGCCAGCAGCCGAGCAGGGGGAGCTAACTATGGCTACACCTTC. This translates into CASSRAGGANYGYTF. This chain uses TRBV4-1 with TRBJ1-2; 7 positions agree with TRBD1. This CDR3 has 15 residues. CDR1 and CDR2 from the germline V gene are MGHRA and YSYEKL.

This clonotype occurred many times. The chain recombines TRBV2 with TRBJ2-2, with D hard to call. Germline CDR1 reads SNHLY; CDR2 reads FYNNEI. The CDR3 spans 14 residues. V lost 5 bases to trimming and J lost 1 base, with 8 bases between them. The CDR3 protein is CASSIYMNTGELFF. CDR3 DNA: TGTGCCAGCAGTATCTACATGAACACCGGGGAGCTGTTTTTT. The variable domain in full, completed from reference TRBV2 and TRBJ2-2, reads EPEVTQTPSHQVTQMGQEVILRCVPISNHLYFYWYRQILGQKVEFLVSFYNNEISEKSEIFDDQFSVERPDGSNFTLKIRSTKLEDSAMYFCASSIYMNTGELFFGEGSRLTVL.

DNA of the CDR3: TGTGCCAGCAGCTTAGCGGGAGGGCGGGAAGAAGCCAAAAACATTCAGTACTTC. Protein sequence: CASSLAGGREEAKNIQYF. This chain joins TRBV7-9 and TRBJ2-4; 7 bases match TRBD2. Germline V CDR1 and CDR2: SEHNR, FQNEAQ (reference sequence). After removal of 0 bases from V and 0 bases from J, the junction contained 8 bases not matched to a gene. The CDR3 runs to 18 residues.

The rearrangement uses TRBV7-9 and TRBJ2-5; D gene uncertain. The germline V gene has CDR1 SEHNR and CDR2 FQNEAQ (reference sequence). Trimming shortened V by 11 bases and J by 3 bases, and 7 bases separated the two germline ends. The CDR3 consists of 10 residues. The CDR3 DNA reads TGTGCCGTATTCAAAGAGACCCAGTACTTC. Translated, it gives CAVFKETQYF.

V is TRBV19 and J is TRBJ2-1, with no clear D. CDR3 length: 14 amino acids. Trimming shortened V by 3 bases and J by 3 bases, and 9 bases separated the two germline ends. In germline, CDR1 is LNHDA, CDR2 SQIVND (reference sequence). The CDR3 is CASSIGSGYNEQFF. The CDR3 DNA sequence: TGTGCCAGTAGTATTGGCTCCGGCTACAATGAGCAGTTCTTC.

The V gene is TRBV28, the J gene TRBJ2-4; 12 bases agree with TRBD1. The tail of the sequence fits TRBJ2-1 better, so the J call may be wrong. This CDR3 has 21 residues. CDR1 is MDHEN, CDR2 SYDVKM, per germline. The CDR3 reads CASTLTRVGTGGRRYYNEQFF. The CDR3 bases are TGTGCCAGCACCCTTACTCGGGTGGGGACAGGGGGCCGACGGTACTACAATGAGCAGTTCTTC.

This clonotype was seen a few times. The V and J genes are TRBV9 and TRBJ2-1; 9 positions agree with TRBD2. Germline-derived CDR1 and CDR2 are SGDLS and YYNGEE. With V trimmed by 4 bases and J by 0 bases, 14 bases remained unmatched. CDR3 length: 19 residues. DNA for the CDR3: TGTGCCAGCAGCTCTAGAGGAGGTGGTAGCGGGAGCTCCTACAATGAGCAGTTCTTC. It codes for CASSSRGGGSGSSYNEQFF.

This clonotype was counted at least ten times. V usage is TRBV20-1 and J usage is TRBJ2-2; D is unresolved. Trimming left V 2 bases short and J 0 bases short, with 10 bases between. This CDR3 is 15 amino acids long. The V gene's germline CDR1 is DFQATT and CDR2 SNEGSKA (reference sequence). The CDR3 nucleotides read TGCAGTGCTAGAAGGCAGACCGCGAACACCGGGGAGCTGTTTTTT. This sequence encodes CSARRQTANTGELFF.

A few counts support this clonotype. CDR3 nucleotides: TGTGCCAGCAGTCCCCACTTGGGGACAGGCAACTATGGCTACACCTTC. The encoded protein is CASSPHLGTGNYGYTF. The chain joins TRBV28 to TRBJ1-2; 8 nucleotides agree with TRBD1. Germline CDR1 is MDHEN and CDR2 is SYDVKM. The J segment lost 2 bases and the V segment lost 5 bases, leaving 10 bases of the junction unmatched. The CDR3 is made up of 16 amino acids.

This clonotype was observed at least ten times. The gene calls are TRBV20-1 and TRBJ1-1; possible D gene TRBD1, 5 bases. V lost 0 bases and J lost 4, with 15 bases in between. CDR3 size: 15 residues. CDR1 DFQATT and CDR2 SNEGSKA come from the germline V gene (reference sequence). This CDR3 is CSARDSGKVSTEAFF. Written as DNA, the CDR3 is TGCAGTGCTAGAGATTCAGGGAAGGTTAGCACTGAAGCTTTCTTT.

The rearrangement links TRBV5-6 to TRBJ2-1; no definite D call. The CDR3 has 14 residues. Germline V lookup: CDR1 SGHDT, CDR2 YYEEEE. The V end was cut by 2 bases, the J end by 1 base, with 7 bases between. The chain's CDR3 is CASSLRRSYNEQFF. The CDR3 nucleotides read TGTGCCAGCAGCTTAAGGAGATCCTACAATGAGCAGTTCTTC.

This clonotype was counted only a few times. This chain uses TRBV19 with TRBJ2-7, with 12 bases that match TRBD1. J was trimmed by 6 bases and V by 8 bases; bases with no gene match: 8. This CDR3 region has 14 residues. Looked up from germline, CDR1 is LNHDA and CDR2 is SQIVND (reference sequence). The CDR3 reads CASRTGTGGSEQYF. The CDR3 DNA reads as TGTGCCAGTCGAACCGGGACAGGGGGCTCCGAGCAGTACTTC.

V usage is TRBV7-9 and J usage is TRBJ1-4; D not certain. CDR1 and CDR2 from the germline V gene are SEHNR and FQNEAQ (reference sequence). This CDR3 is built from 14 residues. V was trimmed by 3 bases and J by 4 bases, leaving 9 bases between them. The CDR3 sequence: CASSFPRLNEKLFF. The CDR3 DNA sequence: TGTGCCAGCAGCTTCCCGCGGCTTAATGAAAAACTGTTTTTT.

This clonotype was observed a handful of times. The CDR3 is CASSWSRGATEAFF. The CDR3, as DNA: TGCGCCAGCAGCTGGAGCCGGGGGGCCACTGAAGCTTTCTTT. The V and J genes are TRBV5-1 and TRBJ1-1; D is perhaps TRBD1 (6 bases). The germline CDR1 and CDR2 sequences are SGHRS and YFSETQ. V was cut by 3 bases and J by 4 bases, with 13 bases left in between. This CDR3 contains 14 residues.

The chain recombines TRBV9 with TRBJ1-4; D is perhaps TRBD1 (5 bases). Germline CDR1 reads SGDLS; CDR2 reads YYNGEE. Trimming left V 4 bases short and J 5 bases short, with 18 bases between. This CDR3 is 16 amino acids long. CDR3 in amino acids: CASSPSWAGTNEKLFF. As DNA, the CDR3 is TGTGCCAGCAGCCCCTCATGGGCGGGGACGAATGAAAAACTGTTTTTT. Together with reference TRBV9 and TRBJ1-4, the CDR3 gives the full variable domain: DSGVTQTPKHLITATGQRVTLRCSPRSGDLSVYWYQQSLDQGLQFLIQYYNGEERAKGNILERFSAQQFPDLHSELNLSSLELGDSALYFCASSPSWAGTNEKLFFGSGTQLSVL.

This clonotype was observed at least ten times. The CDR3 region is CASSQETRMNTEAFF. The CDR3 coding sequence is TGTGCCAGCAGCCAAGAGACGAGAATGAACACTGAAGCTTTCTTT. This sequence joins TRBV3-1 and TRBJ1-1, with D hard to call. The V gene's germline CDR1 is LGHDT and CDR2 YNNKEL (reference sequence). Deletions cut 0 bases from V and 0 bases from J, with 8 bases between. The CDR3 has 15 amino acids.